Sequencing of this T cell receptor beta chain was carried out in a study of blood T cell repertoires in COVID-19. Looking at the study overall: Acute-phase and convalescent COVID-19 samples originated in the United States, Italy and Spain.

This CDR3 comprises 13 residues. Germline V lookup: CDR1 SGHTA, CDR2 FQGNSA. V shed 7 bases and J shed 12 bases, with 19 bases lying between them. Produced via immunoSEQ multiplex PCR; TCRdb's table is partial and in-frame only. The sample shows roughly 190,000 clones, approximately 91% of them seen only once. Sequenced material: PBMCs or T cells enriched from blood (not recorded which). This receptor was identified in a young woman who had recovered from COVID-19. This sequence joins TRBV7-2 and TRBJ2-1; weak D call: TRBD2 (6 bases). The CDR3 DNA reads as TGTGCCAGCAACATAGGAGGGAGGACGGCGCAGTTCTTC. Translating gives CASNIGGRTAQFF.